Listed below are T cell receptor beta chains from one sample, sequenced in a study of blood T cell repertoires in COVID-19. The repertoire was sequenced with immunoSEQ multiplex PCR; TCRdb's copy has only in-frame clones and lacks some. The sample yields tens of thousands of clones, around 82% seen once. Material: peripheral blood. These receptors were taken from a man in his sixties with acute or convalescent COVID-19. The CDR3 runs from the conserved cysteine through the conserved F or W. D genes are given only for firm matches. For some rows the clone size is stated as once, few or many, or as a class when expanded; others skip it.

d_call	clone_size	v_call	j_call	cdr3_aa	cdr3_nt
TRBD1	-	TRBV10-3	TRBJ1-5	CAISDTGGGQPQHF	TGTGCCATCAGTGATACAGGGGGTGGACAGCCCCAGCATTTT
-	-	TRBV12-3/TRBV12-4	TRBJ1-4	CASSLLRGKLFF	TGTGCCAGCAGTTTATTACGGGGGAAACTGTTTTTT
-	-	TRBV11-2	TRBJ2-5	CASSLQLGAQETQYF	TGTGCCAGCAGCTTACAGCTGGGGGCCCAAGAGACCCAGTACTTC
-	-	TRBV7-2	TRBJ2-3	CASSLDAGRFTDTQYF	TGTGCCAGCAGCTTAGATGCGGGGAGATTCACAGATACGCAGTATTTT
TRBD1	-	TRBV28	TRBJ2-1	CASSFLGTGGRNEQFF	TGTGCCAGCAGTTTCCTCGGGACAGGGGGCAGGAATGAGCAGTTCTTC
-	once	TRBV28	TRBJ2-1	CASSNGQNYNEQFF	TGTGCCAGCAGCAATGGACAGAACTACAATGAGCAGTTCTTC
-	-	TRBV3-1/TRBV3-2	TRBJ1-6	CASSQETGARPLHF	TGTGCCAGCAGCCAAGAAACGGGAGCCCGACCCCTCCACTTT
-	once	TRBV6-2/TRBV6-3	TRBJ2-7	CASSSQGYEQYF	TGTGCCAGCAGTTCACAGGGCTACGAGCAGTACTTC
TRBD1	-	TRBV28	TRBJ1-4	CASSFRQGNEKLFF	TGTGCCAGCAGTTTCCGACAGGGAAATGAAAAACTGTTTTTT
-	-	TRBV28	TRBJ2-3	CASALGGRTDTQYF	TGTGCCAGCGCCCTGGGGGGGCGGACAGATACGCAGTATTTT
-	-	TRBV3-1/TRBV3-2	TRBJ1-5	CASSLLGANQPQHF	TGTGCCAGCAGCCTTTTAGGGGCCAATCAGCCCCAGCATTTT
TRBD1	-	TRBV7-9	TRBJ2-3	CVGGATDTQYF	TGTGTAGGGGGCGCAACAGATACGCAGTATTTT
TRBD2	-	TRBV19	TRBJ2-3	CASTALAGGTNTQYF	TGTGCCAGTACCGCTTTAGCGGGAGGGACAAATACGCAGTATTTT
-	-	TRBV3-1/TRBV3-2	TRBJ1-3	CASSQMRGTGNTIYF	TGTGCCAGCAGCCAGATGAGGGGGACTGGAAACACCATATATTTT
-	-	TRBV6-5	TRBJ2-7	CASSYDAGTPQYF	TGTGCCAGCAGCTACGACGCCGGGACACCTCAGTACTTC
-	-	TRBV5-8	TRBJ2-3	CASSLAGAVSDTQYF	TGTGCCAGCAGCTTGGCAGGGGCGGTGTCAGATACGCAGTATTTT
-	-	TRBV14	TRBJ2-7	CASSQLDVTSYEQYF	TGTGCCAGCAGCCAACTAGACGTGACCTCCTACGAGCAGTACTTC
-	-	TRBV18	TRBJ1-2	CASSPALQGGYGYTF	TGTGCCAGCTCACCGGCCCTACAGGGAGGGTATGGCTACACCTTC
TRBD1	-	TRBV7-2	TRBJ2-1	CASSLAGGVEDEQFF	TGTGCCAGCAGCTTAGCAGGGGGCGTCGAGGATGAGCAGTTCTTC
-	-	TRBV28	TRBJ1-5	CASSLGGYSNQPQHF	TGTGCCAGCAGTTTAGGCGGCTATAGCAATCAGCCCCAGCATTTT
-	-	TRBV5-1	TRBJ1-1	CASSLLDSSKGTEAFF	TGCGCCAGCAGCTTACTGGACTCATCAAAAGGCACTGAAGCTTTCTTT
TRBD2	-	TRBV6-5	TRBJ2-5	CASSSRTRRETQYF	TGTGCCAGCAGTTCCCGGACTAGGAGGGAGACCCAGTACTTC
-	-	TRBV9	TRBJ1-1	CASSVDSRNTEAFF	TGTGCCAGCAGCGTAGACAGTAGGAACACTGAAGCTTTCTTT
-	-	TRBV29-1	TRBJ1-2	CSAQDSYSYGYTF	TGCAGCGCTCAGGACAGCTACAGCTATGGCTACACCTTC
TRBD2	once	TRBV10-1	TRBJ2-2	CASDSTSGGAESTGELFF	TGCGCCAGCGACAGCACTAGCGGGGGGGCCGAATCCACCGGGGAGCTGTTTTTT
-	few	TRBV9	TRBJ2-7	CASSVATGSAYEQYF	TGTGCCAGCAGCGTAGCAACAGGGAGTGCCTACGAGCAGTACTTC
-	-	TRBV19	TRBJ1-4	CASSRLGRDEKLFF	TGTGCCAGTAGTCGTCTCGGGAGGGATGAAAAACTGTTTTTT
-	-	TRBV2	TRBJ2-3	CASKSQDTQYF	TGTGCCAGCAAGTCACAGGATACGCAGTATTTT
TRBD1	-	TRBV7-2	TRBJ1-1	CASSHGPDRGEAFF	TGTGCCAGCAGCCACGGGCCGGACAGGGGAGAAGCTTTCTTT
-	-	TRBV11-3	TRBJ2-5	CASSLEGRRETQYF	TGTGCCAGCAGCTTAGAGGGGCGTCGCGAGACCCAGTACTTC
TRBD1	-	TRBV28	TRBJ2-2	CASSLSGTEAGELFF	TGTGCCAGCAGTCTCTCCGGGACAGAGGCCGGGGAGCTGTTTTTT
-	-	TRBV7-2	TRBJ2-6	CATGAGANVLTF	TGTGCCACAGGGGCTGGGGCCAACGTCCTGACTTTC
TRBD1	-	TRBV28	TRBJ1-2	CASSTRQGLGYTF	TGTGCCAGCAGTACGCGACAGGGTCTGGGCTACACCTTC
-	-	TRBV15	TRBJ1-4	CATSRSGGNEKLFF	TGTGCCACCAGCCGCAGCGGAGGGAATGAAAAACTGTTTTTT
-	-	TRBV27	TRBJ1-6	CASSRGRDNSPLHF	TGTGCCAGCAGTCGCGGCAGGGATAATTCACCCCTCCACTTT
TRBD1	-	TRBV2	TRBJ2-7	CASTRDRGQGFYEQYF	TGTGCCAGCACCCGGGACAGGGGCCAGGGGTTCTACGAGCAGTACTTC
-	once	TRBV5-1	TRBJ1-3	CASSLRYDSSSGNTIYF	TGCGCCAGCAGCTTGAGATACGACTCGAGCTCTGGAAACACCATATATTTT
-	few	TRBV28	TRBJ2-7	CASSLSVAGPLGEQYF	TGTGCCAGCAGTTTATCCGTGGCGGGCCCCTTAGGGGAGCAGTACTTC
-	-	TRBV28	TRBJ1-2	CASRSQGSYGYTF	TGTGCCAGCAGGTCCCAGGGGTCCTATGGCTACACCTTC
-	-	TRBV5-1	TRBJ2-3	CASSFGRSASTDTQYF	TGCGCCAGCAGCTTTGGGCGTTCCGCTAGCACAGATACGCAGTATTTT
TRBD1	-	TRBV5-8	TRBJ1-1	CASSLEGTGQEAFF	TGTGCCAGCAGCTTGGAGGGGACAGGCCAGGAGGCTTTCTTT
-	-	TRBV7-6	TRBJ2-3	CATSGTLLTDTQYF	TGTGCCACCTCCGGGACACTCCTCACAGATACGCAGTATTTT